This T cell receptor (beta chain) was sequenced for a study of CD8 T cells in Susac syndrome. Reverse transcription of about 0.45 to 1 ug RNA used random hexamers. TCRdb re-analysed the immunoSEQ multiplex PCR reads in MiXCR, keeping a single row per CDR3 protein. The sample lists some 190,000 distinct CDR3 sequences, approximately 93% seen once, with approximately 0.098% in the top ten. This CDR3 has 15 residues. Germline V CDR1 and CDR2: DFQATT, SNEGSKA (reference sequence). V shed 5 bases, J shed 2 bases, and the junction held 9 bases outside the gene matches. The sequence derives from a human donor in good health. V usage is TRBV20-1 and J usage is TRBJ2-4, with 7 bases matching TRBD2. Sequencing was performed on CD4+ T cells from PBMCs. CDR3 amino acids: CSAPKAGLSKNIQYF. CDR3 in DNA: TGCAGTGCTCCTAAAGCGGGGTTATCCAAAAACATTCAGTACTTC.